One and the same sample provided the 20 T cell receptor beta chains below, sequenced in a study of vaccination and CD4 T cells after COVID-19. The Oncomine TCR Beta short-read assay was applied to DNA of cultured CD4+ T cells. Genomic DNA was taken out of cultured CD4+ T cells by extraction. TCRdb redid the calling of the PCR reads with MiXCR, one entry per CDR3 protein. The data show some 8,000 distinct CDR3 sequences, approximately 40% seen once. The antigens for these receptors are not known. Treatment defined: approximately nine-day PBMC culture with coronavirus spike peptide pools or control peptides (ViraFEST assay). Gathering of the CD4+ T cells, from the unexposed donor, took place before the COVID-19 pandemic (2011-2018). Sequencing input: CD4+ T cells from blood, cultured in vitro. The receptors derive from a human donor in good health.

This chain uses TRBV7-2 with TRBJ2-3; D unclear. Germline V lookup: CDR1 SGHTA, CDR2 FQGNSA. Trimming shortened V by 3 bases and J by 2 bases, and 6 bases separated the two germline ends. This CDR3 is built from 13 residues. The CDR3: CASSLNPTDTQYF. The CDR3 DNA is TGTGCCAGCAGCTTGAATCCCACAGATACGCAGTATTTT.

The chain combines TRBV28 with TRBJ2-6; 7 nucleotides agree with TRBD1. Germline loops: CDR1 MDHEN, CDR2 SYDVKM. The CDR3 spans 16 residues. With V trimmed by 2 bases and J by 0 bases, 1 base remained unmatched. CDR3 DNA sequence: TGTGCCAGCAGTTTACACAGGGGCTCTGGGGCCAACGTCCTGACTTTC. This translates into CASSLHRGSGANVLTF.

CDR3 in DNA: TGTGCCATCATGGGGGGCATCTCCTACGAGCAGTACTTC. Its protein product is CAIMGGISYEQYF. The chain carries TRBV10-3 and TRBJ2-7, with D perhaps matching TRBD1 or TRBD2 (6 bases each). V was shortened by 7 bases and J by 0 bases, with 10 bases between the two germline ends. Germline-derived CDR1 and CDR2 are ENHRY and SYGVKD. The CDR3 runs 13 residues.

Regarding this clonotype: The germline gene is not matched at one end of the junction; a read error may be the cause. The CDR3: CASSSGGPPDTQYF. CDR3 DNA: TGTGCCAGTAGTTCGGGAGGGCCCCCAGATACGCAGTATTTT. The V call is TRBV28, the J call TRBJ2-3; 8 bases align to TRBD2. The CDR3 sequence is 14 residues long. In germline, CDR1 is MDHEN, CDR2 SYDVKM.

The chain employs TRBV7-3 and TRBJ1-2; D is undetermined. Germline CDR1 reads SGHTA; CDR2 reads FQGTGA. The CDR3 sequence is 15 residues long. V was trimmed by 5 bases and J by 0 bases, leaving 13 bases between them. The CDR3 reads CASSPGQVANYGYTF. In nucleotides, the CDR3 is TGTGCCAGCAGCCCCGGCCAGGTAGCTAACTATGGCTACACCTTC.

The V call is TRBV7-9, the J call TRBJ1-3; D not certain. The germline gives CDR1 SEHNR, CDR2 FQNEAQ (reference sequence). This CDR3 contains 14 residues. The V and J ends lost 7 bases and 4 bases respectively, with 14 bases between them. CDR3 residues: CASIHSSAGNTIYF. The CDR3 DNA sequence: TGTGCCAGCATTCACAGTTCGGCCGGAAACACCATATATTTT. Variable domain in full (rest from reference TRBV7-9 and TRBJ1-3): DTGVSQNPRHKITKRGQNVTFRCDPISEHNRLYWYRQTLGQGPEFLTYFQNEAQLEKSRLLSDRFSAERPKGSFSTLEIQRTEQGDSAMYLCASIHSSAGNTIYFGEGSWLTVV.

This clonotype came up a few times. The chain links TRBV28 to TRBJ1-2; tentatively, D is TRBD1 (5 bases). CDR1 and CDR2 from the germline V gene are MDHEN and SYDVKM. The CDR3 is made up of 19 amino acids. Trimming stripped 2 bases from V and 3 bases from J, with 25 bases between. The CDR3 coding sequence is TGTGCCAGCAGTTTAAACCCTCTTTCCGCAGTAGGGGCCTACTATGGCTACACCTTC. This encodes CASSLNPLSAVGAYYGYTF.

This clonotype was detected only a few times. The V and J genes are TRBV24-1 and TRBJ1-2, with D uncertain. The germline gives CDR1 KGHDR, CDR2 SFDVKD. The CDR3 extends over 16 amino acids. V was pared by 6 bases and J by 3 bases, with 19 bases between. CDR3 region: CATSSTPGSWDYGYTF. CDR3 coding DNA: TGTGCCACCAGTAGTACCCCAGGCAGTTGGGACTATGGCTACACCTTC.

In this sample, this clonotype turned up once. The chain recombines TRBV5-6 with TRBJ1-5; 8 bases are shared with TRBD1. V was pared by 4 bases and J by 5 bases, with 8 bases of the junction left unmatched. Germline loops: CDR1 SGHDT, CDR2 YYEEEE. The length of the CDR3 is 15 residues. The CDR3 coding sequence is TGTGCCAGCAGCATGACAGGGGCGGGCTATCAGCCCCAGCATTTT. Residues: CASSMTGAGYQPQHF.

This clonotype rates as medium-sized. The chain uses TRBV15 and TRBJ1-1; tentative D call: TRBD1 (5 bases). The CDR3 totals 16 residues. Trimming left V 0 bases short and J 1 base short, with 12 bases between. The germline CDR1 and CDR2 sequences are LNHNV and YYDKDF (reference sequence). The CDR3 sequence is CATSRDTATANTEAFF. The CDR3 nucleotides read TGTGCCACCAGCAGAGATACCGCGACAGCGAACACTGAAGCTTTCTTT.

This sequence joins TRBV2 and TRBJ1-6, with 7 bases that match TRBD1. This CDR3 contains 16 residues. Per the germline V gene, CDR1 is SNHLY and CDR2 is FYNNEI. J was trimmed by 7 bases and V by 3 bases; bases with no gene match: 9. The CDR3 sequence: CASSDRQGRKNSPLHF. The DNA for the CDR3 is TGTGCCAGCAGTGATAGACAGGGCAGGAAGAATTCACCCCTCCACTTT.

The chain joins TRBV11-3 to TRBJ2-2; possible D gene TRBD2, 5 bases. This CDR3 region has 15 residues. The ends were cut back, 4 bases at V and 5 bases at J, with 14 bases in the middle. Germline CDR1 is SGHNT and CDR2 is YENEEA. The CDR3 loop is CASSSKGVKTGELFF. CDR3 sequence (DNA): TGTGCCAGCAGCTCGAAGGGAGTAAAAACCGGGGAGCTGTTTTTT.

This clonotype is labeled medium-sized. The chain recombines TRBV28 with TRBJ1-2, with D tentatively TRBD1 (5 bases). CDR1 MDHEN and CDR2 SYDVKM come from the germline V gene. Between the trimmed V and J ends, which lost 7 bases and 2 bases, there was a span of 20 bases. The CDR3 covers 16 residues. The CDR3 DNA follows: TGTGCCAGCAACACCATGCGTCGGGGCTTAAACTATGGCTACACCTTC. Its protein product is CASNTMRRGLNYGYTF.

This clonotype rates as medium-sized. The gene calls are TRBV7-2 and TRBJ2-3; 8 bases are shared with TRBD1. V shed 3 bases and J 2 bases; nucleotides not matched to a gene: 4. The germline V gene has CDR1 SGHTA and CDR2 FQGNSA. There are 15 residues in the CDR3. The CDR3, as DNA: TGTGCCAGCAGCTTGGCAGGGGGCCCCACAGATACGCAGTATTTT. It specifies CASSLAGGPTDTQYF.

This clonotype has a single count. The chain is built from TRBV19 and TRBJ2-7, with 9 bases lining up with TRBD2. Germline CDR1 and CDR2: LNHDA and SQIVND (reference sequence). The CDR3 has 14 amino acids. With V trimmed by 7 bases and J by 3 bases, 7 bases remained unmatched. The CDR3 nucleotides read TGTGCCAGTACTTTAGCGGGAGTAGACTACGAGCAGTACTTC. It specifies CASTLAGVDYEQYF.

This chain connects TRBV7-8 to TRBJ2-3; TRBD2 might be the D (5 bases). The CDR3 has 17 residues. The germline V gene encodes CDR1 SGHVS and CDR2 FQNEAQ. V lost 1 base to trimming and J lost 2 bases, with 16 bases between them. The DNA of the CDR3 is TGTGCCAGCAGCTTAGTTGAGGGAAGGGTAAACACAGATACGCAGTATTTT. Its protein is CASSLVEGRVNTDTQYF. Complete variable domain (other parts from reference TRBV7-8 and TRBJ2-3): GAGVSQSPRYKVAKRGQDVALRCDPISGHVSLFWYQQALGQGPEFLTYFQNEAQLDKSGLPSDRFFAERPEGSVSTLKIQRTQQEDSAVYLCASSLVEGRVNTDTQYFGPGTRLTVL.

The table lists this clonotype with a few counts. The chain employs TRBV27 and TRBJ1-2, with a possible D match to TRBD1 (6 bases). Germline loops: CDR1 MNHEY, CDR2 SMNVEV (reference sequence). V was clipped by 5 bases and J by 0 bases, with 16 bases between them. This CDR3 has 16 amino acids. The CDR3 DNA reads as TGTGCCAGCAGTCAATCACGGGACACAACTAACTATGGCTACACCTTC. Amino acids: CASSQSRDTTNYGYTF.

The genes are TRBV7-3 and TRBJ2-1; D is possibly TRBD2 (5 bases). CDR1 and CDR2 (germline): SGHTA, FQGTGA. The CDR3 has 13 amino acids. Trimming pared 4 bases from V and 6 bases from J, leaving 10 bases between. The CDR3 sequence: CASSSDLTNEQFF. Here the CDR3 DNA reads TGTGCCAGCAGCTCGGACTTGACCAATGAGCAGTTCTTC.

This rearrangement joins TRBV2 to TRBJ2-5; D perhaps matches TRBD2 (5 bases). CDR3 length: 16 amino acids. Trimming cost V 0 bases and J 0 bases, with 11 bases left between them. The germline V gene encodes CDR1 SNHLY and CDR2 FYNNEI. Here the CDR3 DNA reads TGTGCCAGCAGTGAAGCGCGGGCTAGCTACCAAGAGACCCAGTACTTC. It is translated as CASSEARASYQETQYF.

The rearrangement uses TRBV12-3 or TRBV12-4 and TRBJ2-5; D is perhaps TRBD2 (6 bases). V was clipped by 4 bases and J by 5 bases, with 17 bases between them. The CDR3 consists of 15 residues. CDR3 sequence reads: CASSSLLPGVETQYF. The CDR3 bases are TGTGCCAGCAGTTCCCTCTTGCCGGGGGTGGAGACCCAGTACTTC.